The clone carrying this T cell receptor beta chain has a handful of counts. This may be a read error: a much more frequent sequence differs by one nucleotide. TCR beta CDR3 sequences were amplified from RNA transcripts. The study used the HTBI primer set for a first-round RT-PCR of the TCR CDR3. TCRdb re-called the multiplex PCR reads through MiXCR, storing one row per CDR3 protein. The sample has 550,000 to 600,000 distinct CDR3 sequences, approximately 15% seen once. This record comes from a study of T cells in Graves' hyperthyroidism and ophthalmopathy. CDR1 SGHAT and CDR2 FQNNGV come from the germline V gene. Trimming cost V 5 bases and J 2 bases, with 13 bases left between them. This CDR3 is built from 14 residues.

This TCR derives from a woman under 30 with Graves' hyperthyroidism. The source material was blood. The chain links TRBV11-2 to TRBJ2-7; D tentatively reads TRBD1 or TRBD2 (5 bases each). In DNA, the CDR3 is TGTGCCAGCAGCATCCGGGGCAACACCTACGAGCAGTACTTC. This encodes CASSIRGNTYEQYF.